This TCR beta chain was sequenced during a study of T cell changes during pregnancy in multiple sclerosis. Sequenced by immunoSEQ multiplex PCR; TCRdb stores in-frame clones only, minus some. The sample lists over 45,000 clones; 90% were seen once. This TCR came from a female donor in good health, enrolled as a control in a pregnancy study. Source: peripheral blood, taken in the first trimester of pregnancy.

CDR3 DNA: TGTGCCAGCAGCCACGTACTGGGGACTACCCCCAATGAGCAGTTCTTC. Its protein product is CASSHVLGTTPNEQFF. This chain joins TRBV7-3 and TRBJ2-1, with 7 bases fitting TRBD2. The CDR3 has 16 residues. The J segment lost 6 bases and the V segment lost 5 bases, leaving 13 bases of the junction unmatched. Germline V gives CDR1 SGHTA, CDR2 FQGTGA.